The source of this T cell receptor (beta chain) is a study of blood T cell repertoires in COVID-19. Study background: Specimens from acute and convalescent COVID-19 originated in the United States, Italy and Spain. Nucleic acid was either cDNA or gDNA, and it came from T cells, B-cell-depleted T cells, or PBMCs.

This CDR3 spans 12 amino acids. Germline-derived CDR1 and CDR2 are MNHNS and SASEGT. V lost 3 bases to trimming and J lost 5 bases, with 7 bases between them. TCRdb's copy holds only in-frame clones and misses some; the assay was immunoSEQ multiplex PCR. Counted here are approximately 230,000 clones, 75% to 90% occurring once; the ten biggest clones make up about 2.2%. The sample taken for sequencing was peripheral blood. The chain carries TRBV6-1 and TRBJ1-2, with D uncertain. This clonotype was obtained from a man aged 25 to 40 who had recovered from COVID-19. DNA for the CDR3: TGTGCCAGCAGTGAGCGAGGGTATGGCTACACCTTC. Its protein product is CASSERGYGYTF.